This T cell receptor beta chain was found in a study of blood T cell repertoires in COVID-19 (dated by TCRdb to the early 2020s). With regard to the full study: The collaborator samples originated in the United States, Italy and Spain and spanned the acute and convalescent phases of COVID-19. The material from the prospective study consisted of cDNA or gDNA derived from T cells, B-cell-depleted T cells, or PBMCs. The dataset comprised deeply sampled blood TCRbeta repertoires from subjects exposed to, actively infected with, or recovered from COVID-19. The repertoires were released in a freely available public database meant as a resource for research on the immune response to SARS-CoV-2. The samples were drawn from the first 160 participants of the ongoing ImmuneRACE study and from over a thousand subjects provided by 6 global collaborators. The sample metadata nearly always contained a de-identified subject ID, COVID-19 status, age in years and sex. Where available, HLA class I and class II types were taken from metadata supplied by the sample provider and were not determined by assay-based typing. Overall results and qualifications from the work: Clinical and demographic metadata were provided uncurated, with the amount varying by source and participant.

TCRbeta CDR3 regions were amplified from genomic DNA by means of the immunoSEQ Assay, a bias-controlled multiplex PCR. Concerning the study's data processing: The number of nucleated cells in each sample was estimated from the amplification of reference gene primers within the assay. To quantify the absolute abundance of each unique TCRbeta CDR3 rearrangement, sequence reads were collapsed and filtered. For each sample, productive Simpson clonality was calculated as the square root of Simpson's diversity index across productive rearrangements. As stored in TCRdb, this immuneACCESS dataset retains in-frame rearrangements with V and J assigned. A fraction of the clones does not appear; measured against another copy, unresolved V genes explain less than half of the discrepancy, and the remainder lacks a known reason. From that table come the V and J calls and clone size; the DNA was used to work out D and trimming. The sample records more than 200,000 clones, about 87% of which are singletons. The ten largest account for roughly 1.6% of the sample.

Trimming accounts for 5 bases at V and 2 bases at J, while the number of junction bases matched to no gene is 6. The germline V gene specifies SGHTA as CDR1 and FQGNSA as CDR2. The CDR3 runs 15 amino acids, cysteine and phenylalanine included. Only the CDR3 DNA stays, 45 bases, in frame from base 1. In the prospective study, participants were about 18 to 89 years old, resided in about two dozen geographic areas of the United States, and were enrolled through a virtual design. Cohort assignment in the prospective study relied on participant-reported clinical history from a screening survey and a study questionnaire. For ImmuneRACE Cohort 3, a participant was defined as recovered based on two consecutive negative NP/OP PCR tests, clearance by a healthcare professional, or resolution of symptoms. In the prospective study, whole blood, serum and a nasopharyngeal or oropharyngeal swab were collected from each participant by mobile phlebotomists. Prospective study participants could optionally give additional blood draws and questionnaires over an approximately 2-month period. Before DNA extraction, prospective study blood samples were shipped either frozen or at room temperature.

About this clone: Its antigen target is currently unknown. Qualities for individual bases were not recorded, and no much larger clone is one base off.

The receptor's source is a woman between 50 and 59 years old who had recovered from COVID-19. Sequencing was done on a sample of PBMCs or T cells enriched from blood (not recorded which). The chain uses TRBV7-2 and TRBJ2-1, with 7 central nucleotides matching TRBD2. The nucleotides are TGTGCCAGCAGCCCTAGCGGAGGGGCCTACAATGAGCAGTTCTTC. Translated, this is CASSPSGGAYNEQFF.